This T cell receptor beta chain was profiled in a study of blood T cell repertoires in COVID-19. Study as a whole: The samples span acute and convalescent COVID-19 from the United States, Italy and Spain. PBMCs, B-cell-depleted T cells, or T cells provided the cDNA or gDNA that made up the material.

The germline V and J ends were trimmed by 8 bases and 1 base, with 21 bases remaining between them. Germline lookup yields CDR1 MDHEN and CDR2 SYDVKM. The CDR3 totals 17 residues. Authors' analysis steps: Using reference gene primer amplification, nucleated cell counts were estimated. This table comes from immunoSEQ multiplex PCR, and its TCRdb copy is limited to in-frame clones, with some not included. The DNA gave D and trimming, while V, J and clone size come from that table. Of about 170,000 clones listed, roughly four fifths are singletons. Sequencing was carried out using peripheral blood. This TCR came from a woman of 80 years or more with acute or convalescent COVID-19. This sequence joins TRBV28 and TRBJ2-1; TRBD2 is a possible D gene (6 bases). CDR3 sequence: CASGTLGTSPSYNEQFF. CDR3 sequence (DNA): TGTGCCAGCGGTACCCTAGGCACTAGCCCGTCCTACAATGAGCAGTTCTTC.